This T cell receptor (beta chain) comes out of a study of shared clonotypes between healthy human individuals. Donors, healthy HIV-negative adults, lacked recent acute infections or vaccinations. For this clone: What it binds is unknown.

Trimming stripped 7 bases from V and 5 bases from J, with 18 bases between. Germline loops: CDR1 SNHLY, CDR2 FYNNEI. This CDR3 contains 14 residues. The data were produced by immunoSEQ multiplex PCR, yet TCRdb's version contains in-frame clones alone and is incomplete. The sample has some 680,000 clones; roughly 72% are singletons. Whole-study results and caveats: Estimated richness values were generally larger in naive subsets than in memory subsets.

V is TRBV2 and J is TRBJ2-7, with a weak D call TRBD1 (5 bases). Sequenced input: memory CD4+ T cells sorted from blood. Subset of the sample: CD45RA-negative fraction. The clonotype originates from a woman in her twenties or thirties in good health. CDR3 protein: CASKSGHVSNEQYF. CDR3 DNA sequence: TGTGCCAGCAAATCAGGACACGTGTCGAACGAGCAGTACTTC.